This T cell receptor (beta chain) was found in a study of blood T cell repertoires in COVID-19. Produced via immunoSEQ multiplex PCR; TCRdb's table is partial and in-frame only. Here the sample spans 400,000 or so clones, roughly nine tenths being singletons. This CDR3 region has 17 residues. Germline-derived CDR1 and CDR2 are MGHRA and YSYEKL. The V and J ends lost 2 bases and 1 base, in that order; junction bases with no gene match: 4. This rearrangement joins TRBV4-1 to TRBJ2-1; 11 bases match TRBD2. The clonotype originates from a man aged 30 to 45 who had recovered from COVID-19. The sequencing sample was made of PBMCs or T cells enriched from blood (not recorded which). The DNA of the CDR3 is TGCGCCAGCAGCCAACGGCTAGCGGGAGGATCCTACAATGAGCAGTTCTTC. Residues: CASSQRLAGGSYNEQFF.